This T cell receptor (beta chain) was sequenced during a study of stem cell transplantation in POMP-related autoinflammatory disease. On the study more broadly: Pre-transplant patients had naive-skewed CD4+ T cells and few CD8+ T cells. General observations from the study: A trend toward lower repertoire diversity and greater clonality appeared in every analyzed T-cell subset of PRAID patients.

PRAID featured prominent immunodeficiency. Measured with immunoSEQ multiplex PCR; TCRdb has only the in-frame clones, and not every one. The sample lists more than 25,000 clones; just over 85% were seen once. A remark on this clone: Its antigen is as yet unknown.

CDR3 length: 13 residues. Per the germline V gene, CDR1 is SGHDN and CDR2 is FVKESK. With 1 base removed from V and 8 bases from J, the gap between germline ends came to 8 bases. This specimen consisted of CD4+ T cells from PBMCs, obtained before stem cell transplantation. This rearrangement joins TRBV14 to TRBJ1-4; no clear D gene. This clonotype originated in a human donor with POMP-related autoinflammation and immune dysregulation (PRAID). Here the CDR3 DNA reads TGTGCCAGCAGCCAAGGGTTAGACGAAAAACTGTTTTTT. Translating it yields CASSQGLDEKLFF.